Each of the 8 T cell receptor beta chains below was sequenced from the same sample in a study of shared T cell receptors in the human thymus (dated by TCRdb to the early 2020s). Library preparation employed the immunoSEQ multiplex PCR assay. Not all clones reach the TCRdb copy of this immuneACCESS table, which keeps in-frame sequences only. Checked studies attribute under half of the gap to unresolved V genes and leave the rest unexplained. A total of under 850,000 clones appear in this sample, 70% to 90% of them only once. The ten largest clones add up to around 0.0099% of the sample. The sample was also linked to a second study, of human thymus T cells.

Sequencing input: thymocytes. The receptor source for this set is a boy under three years old with a congenital heart defect. Donor details come from another sample of the same person, matched by shared clones.

V is TRBV20-1 and J is TRBJ2-1; D gene unclear. Trimming left V 7 bases short and J 5 bases short, with 9 bases between. From germline, CDR1 is DFQATT and CDR2 SNEGSKA (reference sequence). CDR3 length equals 11 residues. Here the CDR3 reads CSVKRDNEQFF. The CDR3 bases are TGCAGTGTCAAACGCGACAATGAGCAGTTCTTC.

The chain couples TRBV12-5 to TRBJ1-2, with TRBD1 identical over 7 bases. Germline assignment: CDR1 LGHNT and CDR2 FRNRAP. Losses at the gene ends were 0 bases for V and 0 bases for J; bases not matched to a gene: 10. This CDR3 comprises 18 residues. CDR3 region: CASGLVREGASPNYGYTF. The CDR3 region has the DNA TGTGCTAGTGGTTTGGTACGTGAGGGGGCCTCCCCTAACTATGGCTACACCTTC.

The rearrangement joins TRBV5-1 to TRBJ2-7, with 9 nucleotides matching TRBD1. V lost 4 bases to trimming and J lost 0 bases; unmatched junction nucleotides: 5. The CDR3 length is 15 residues. Germline CDR1 is SGHRS and CDR2 is YFSETQ. The CDR3 coding sequence is TGCGCCAGCAGCCTCACAGGGGGCCTCTCCTACGAGCAGTACTTC. Amino acid sequence: CASSLTGGLSYEQYF.

The DNA for the CDR3 is TGTGCCAGCAGCGTTCGGGGTGCGGACGAGCAGTACTTC. This translates into CASSVRGADEQYF. This chain uses TRBV9 with TRBJ2-7; TRBD2 might be the D (5 bases). With 2 bases removed from V and 5 bases from J, the gap between germline ends came to 11 bases. In germline, CDR1 is SGDLS, CDR2 YYNGEE. This CDR3 spans 13 amino acids.

The CDR3 sequence: CASSTLAGGPTDTQYF. CDR3 nucleotides: TGTGCCAGTAGTACCCTAGCGGGAGGGCCAACAGATACGCAGTATTTT. The J gene is TRBJ2-3, the V gene TRBV19, with 12 bases identical to TRBD2. The germline V gene has CDR1 LNHDA and CDR2 SQIVND (reference sequence). The CDR3 is 16 residues long. Trimming removed 4 bases from V and 3 bases from J; junction bases left unmatched: 5.

V gene TRBV18 combines with J gene TRBJ1-2; weak D call: TRBD1 (5 bases). Trimming stripped 2 bases from V and 3 bases from J, with 22 bases between. From germline, CDR1 is KGHSH and CDR2 LQKENI. The CDR3 extends over 18 amino acids. CDR3 DNA: TGTGCCAGCTCACCATTGGCACTGCCGCCAACGGGGGACTATGGCTACACCTTC. As protein: CASSPLALPPTGDYGYTF.

The chain has TRBV6-5 and TRBJ2-2; the match to TRBD1 covers 8 bases. V shed 6 bases, J shed 2 bases, and the junction held 5 bases outside the gene matches. Germline-derived CDR1 and CDR2 are MNHEY and SVGAGI. The CDR3 extends over 15 amino acids. This CDR3 is CASSYGQGNTGELFF. DNA for the CDR3: TGTGCCAGCAGCTACGGACAGGGCAACACCGGGGAGCTGTTTTTT.

This chain joins TRBV11-2 and TRBJ1-4; 11 bases are shared with TRBD1. V dropped 4 bases and J dropped 8; count of bases not matched to a gene: 12. CDR1 is SGHAT, CDR2 FQNNGV, per germline. CDR3 length equals 17 residues. The CDR3 loop reads CASSSPGQGGGIEKLFF. The CDR3 DNA reads TGTGCCAGCAGCTCACCGGGACAGGGGGGGGGAATCGAAAAACTGTTTTTT.